The present T cell receptor (beta chain) was sequenced within a study of control samples from healthy donors and cancer patients. Sequencing used immunoSEQ multiplex PCR; TCRdb keeps in-frame clones, though not all of them. The data show about 94,000 clones, around nine tenths seen once. Germline CDR1 and CDR2: MNHEY and SVGAGI. This CDR3 spans 16 amino acids. Trimming shortened V by 2 bases and J by 8 bases, and 21 bases separated the two germline ends. This sequence joins TRBV6-5 and TRBJ1-2, with a possible D match to TRBD1 (6 bases). The clonotype originates from a young woman in good health. The sequenced sample was blood. The CDR3 DNA sequence: TGTGCCAGCAGTTACCAACGGGCCGATCTCGGACAGGGCTACACCTTC. Its protein product is CASSYQRADLGQGYTF.